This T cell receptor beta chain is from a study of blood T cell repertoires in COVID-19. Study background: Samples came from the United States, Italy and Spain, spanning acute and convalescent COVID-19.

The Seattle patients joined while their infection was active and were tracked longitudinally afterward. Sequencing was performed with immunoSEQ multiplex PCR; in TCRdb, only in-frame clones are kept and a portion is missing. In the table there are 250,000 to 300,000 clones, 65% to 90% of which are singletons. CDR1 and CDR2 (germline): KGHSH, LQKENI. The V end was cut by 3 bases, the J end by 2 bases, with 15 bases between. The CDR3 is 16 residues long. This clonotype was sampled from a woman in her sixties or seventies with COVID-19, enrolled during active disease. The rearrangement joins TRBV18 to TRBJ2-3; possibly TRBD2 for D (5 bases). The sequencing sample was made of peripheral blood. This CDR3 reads CASSPVAGGHTDTQYF. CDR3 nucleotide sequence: TGTGCCAGCTCACCGGTAGCTGGAGGCCACACAGATACGCAGTATTTT.